One T cell receptor (beta chain) is described in this entry. The data were obtained in a study of cytomegalovirus exposure and HLA in healthy donors. Trimming removed 3 bases from V and 3 bases from J, with 10 bases in between. CDR3 length: 13 amino acids. The V gene's germline CDR1 is SGHKS and CDR2 YYEKEE (reference sequence). Use of 60 Vbeta and 13 Jbeta primers characterized the PCR. Generated by immunoSEQ multiplex PCR, the TCRdb table keeps only in-frame clones and is missing some. This sample yields some 140,000 clones, of which 72% are seen a single time; about 3.9% belongs to the top ten. At collection, donors were nominally healthy, but unrecorded immune exposures were probable.

The sequence derives from a man aged 50 to 59 in good health and CMV-seropositive. The material sequenced was PBMCs. V usage is TRBV5-5 and J usage is TRBJ2-7; TRBD1 might be the D (6 bases). The DNA for the CDR3 is TGTGCCAGCAGCTGGGACAATTACTACGAGCAGTACTTC. This codes for CASSWDNYYEQYF.